Sequencing of this T cell receptor beta chain was carried out in a study of cytomegalovirus exposure and HLA in healthy donors (dated by TCRdb to between 2016 and 2019). About the study as a whole: An earlier analysis of about 530 of the donors reported about 280 Gb of sequence data and 90 million to 120 million unique TCR beta sequences obtained from about 179 million T cells. A later genetic analysis took genome-wide SNP genotypes for about three fifths of the 666 donors and used that subset as a discovery cohort. To decide whether each TCR beta V gene segment behaved as functional or pseudogenic, an earlier analysis of fewer than 750 of the donors relied on high-throughput TCR beta sequencing. Among some 410 genotyped donors of the cohort, an average of about 240,000 unique TCR beta nucleotide sequences were sequenced per donor, 15% to 20% of them non-productive. The study combined high-throughput TCR immunosequencing, statistical association of individual TCRs with disease status, and machine learning to predict cytomegalovirus infection status. All discovery cohort repertoires had been generated on a single sequencing platform. Four to six DR-DQ haplotypes were handled as single units for association and clustering, since linkage in the cohort was strong. HLA typing included class I and class II loci at four-digit resolution. Donor age, sex, ethnicity and CMV serostatus were compiled together with the repertoire data. Rather than using new phenotypic data, the later analysis identified candidate immune exposures from TCR beta sequences and from how often those sequences occurred across donors. Roughly 300 gigabases of sequencing data and roughly 80 million unique TCR sequences made up an early release that covered approximately 700 HLA-typed donors. A later analysis re-analyzed previously published TCR beta repertoires from approximately 700 donors and added high-resolution HLA genotyping to study TCR occurrence patterns. The study was designed to test whether signatures of past pathogen exposure could be identified by cataloging public T cell receptors. The study used immunosequencing to profile the T cell repertoires of approximately 630 subjects and linked those repertoires to cytomegalovirus serostatus. Besides the first cohort of about 730 subjects, a separate validation cohort made up of 120 or so different subjects was used. Typing coverage varied by locus: roughly 620-640 donors for A, B, C, DRB1 and DQB1; roughly 520 for DQA1; some 610 for DPA1; around 450 for DPB1. Of the roughly 410 genotyped donors, 75% to 85% were placed in the genetic ancestry cluster associated with self-reported Caucasian donors.

CDR1 SGHTA and CDR2 FQGNSA were looked up in the germline V gene. Measured from the cysteine to the phenylalanine, the CDR3 is 12 residues long. CDR3 DNA only is kept here, 36 bases in frame from base 1. The cohort comprised some 680 healthy bone marrow donors. Cohort members were all nominally healthy when sampled, although unrecorded immune exposures were likely present. CMV serostatus was positive for more than 250 and negative for about 55% of the roughly 670 cohort members, and was not recorded for this donor. A peripheral blood sample was provided by each donor, and peripheral blood mononuclear cells were used for TCR beta sequencing. Genomic DNA was extracted from the blood cell samples with the Qiagen DNeasy Blood Extraction Kit. The library was generated by the immunoSEQ multiplex PCR assay. For the multiplex PCR, a mixture combining 60 forward primers for TCR Vbeta segments and 13 reverse primers for TCR Jbeta segments was used. Amplification of the CDR3 region of rearranged TCR beta genes was performed with a multiplex PCR assay on genomic DNA. Amplified TCR beta libraries were sequenced as 87-base-pair reads on the Illumina HiSeq System. On the authors' methods: A later analysis counted tens of millions of unique TCR beta chains across the 670 or so repertoires, and some 11 million of these chains were shared by at least two donors. A nearest-neighbor algorithm error-corrected the raw reads and collapsed the reads into unique sequences, merging closely related sequences to remove PCR and sequencing errors. Alignment of CDR3 sequences to IMGT reference sequences was used to assign V, D and J gene segments. For a sequence to be retained, a match of at least six nucleotides to both a V gene segment and a J gene segment was required. Rearrangements were classified as productive when the CDR3 lacked stop codons and remained in frame with V and J, and all other rearrangements were classified as non-productive. Following IMGT convention, CDR3 was defined as the stretch from the second conserved V-encoded cysteine up to the conserved J-encoded phenylalanine. In an earlier analysis of around 600 of the donors, sequences lacking an unambiguous match to a single V gene segment were excluded. In an earlier analysis of more than 500 of the donors, a V segment was called functional when productive rearrangements were above 56.7%, and segregating when the standard deviation between donors exceeded 5%. A statistical classification framework was developed to diagnose cytomegalovirus status using the catalog of TCR beta chain sequences. V and J gene assignment, in a later analysis, came from comparing TCR nucleotide sequences with IMGT/GENE-DB human TR gene sequences. A later analysis assigned CDR3 sequences and most-parsimonious VDJ recombination scenarios with the TCRdist pipeline. In a later analysis, each TCR beta chain was defined by its CDR3 amino acid sequence together with its V-gene family, and reads lacking a unique V-gene family were excluded. To address suspected cross-contamination and a sequencing artifact, a later analysis removed 450 to 700 highly shared, low-generation-probability nucleotide sequences. A later analysis calculated a clonal expansion index for each public chain from normalized within-repertoire ranks of inferred template counts. In a later analysis, generation probabilities were computed using a VDJ recombination model fitted to out-of-frame rearrangements, and the results were checked against IGoR. In a later analysis, TCR-TCR, TCR-HLA and TCR-CMV co-occurrence was scored with hypergeometric tests, and a repertoire-size bias correction was applied to TCR pairs. A later analysis estimated false discovery rates by permuting HLA or CMV assignments 20 times. In a later analysis, co-occurring TCRs were grouped using DBSCAN, and TCRdist sequence similarity was added for clustering within HLA-allele-positive subsets. Co-occurrence clustering excluded repertoires with fewer than 30,000 or more than 120,000 public chains, plus five with anomalous nucleotide sharing. TCRdb mirrors the immuneACCESS table, restricted to in-frame sequences. Some clones are absent from its copies; in checked studies, under half trace to an unresolved V gene, and the reason for the others is unknown. Clone size and the V and J calls come from that table; the DNA yielded D and trimming. This sample lists around 150,000 clones; around 79% were detected once. Roughly 3.6% of the sample rests with the top ten.

Study-wide findings and limitations: CMV serostatus was the only immune exposure information available for the cohort. When HLA alleles, especially DR and DQ, strongly co-occurred, TCR associations were difficult to assign to individual alleles. Because HLA typing was missing for some donors at each locus, association tests included only the typed subset. A group of highly shared sequence variants was considered likely to be a technical artifact of the sequencing pipeline. A later genetic analysis associated a missense DCLRE1C variant with V-gene and J-gene trimming of TCR beta chains, and an independent cohort replicated the association. Linkage disequilibrium might explain the correlated functional status among segregating V segments, but an unknown experimental factor could not be ruled out. Compared with the approximately 670-donor mean, donors in an Asian-associated ancestry cluster had fewer N-insertions in productive TCRs, according to a later genetic analysis. A further reported finding was that TCR beta sequences accurately predicted the HLA-A and HLA-B alleles for most subjects in the first cohort. In both the original and validation cohorts, the classifier was reported to diagnose cytomegalovirus status with high specificity and sensitivity. The study gave a list of around 170 TCR beta chains associated with cytomegalovirus. Most TCR sequences were observed very rarely across donors, whereas some public TCRs were present in many individuals. According to a later analysis, most CMV-associated TCR beta chains appeared to be HLA-restricted, and the HLA associations seemed to be driven largely by CMV exposure. Three of the identified cytomegalovirus-associated TCR beta chains were confirmed in vitro to be specific for cytomegalovirus antigens. Because counts were too low, about 17 rarely observed V segments, including chromosome 9 orphons, were excluded from the earlier analysis of 587 of the donors. Roughly uniform sequencing depth across donors was assumed in presence/absence analyses, although this assumption may not hold. In an earlier analysis of some 550 of the donors, most TCR beta V segments were observed in productive rearrangements about 87% or about 30% of the time, broadly matching IMGT annotations. Specific HLA alleles were associated with roughly 17,000 TCR beta sequences at a false discovery rate of 0.05 in a later analysis. Several of the top co-occurrence clusters appeared to be linked to parvovirus B19, influenza, CMV and Epstein-Barr virus, according to a later analysis. Because the 87-base-pair reads could not distinguish some IMGT-functional V segments, including TRBV6-2 and TRBV6-3, those segments were excluded. The authors suggested that the approach could potentially be generalized to other disease states and immunological phenotypes. A later analysis found that HLA-associated TCR beta chains were more clonally expanded and had lower generation probabilities than equally common non-associated chains. Only TCR beta chains were sequenced in this cohort, and the absence of alpha or paired-chain data limited detectable features. A later analysis found that TCR association rates varied across HLA loci, with DRB1 alleles showing the most associated TCRs and HLA-C alleles the fewest.

To note about this clone: There is no known antigen for this receptor. Germline and junction disagree at one end, which may indicate a read error.

Specimen: PBMCs. The rearrangement joined TRBV7-2 to TRBJ2-7; 8 junctional bases match TRBD2. The receptor was isolated from a human donor in good health. The base sequence is TGTGCCAGCAGCTTAGCAGGTCTCGGGGGGGACTTC. Translated, this is CASSLAGLGGDF.